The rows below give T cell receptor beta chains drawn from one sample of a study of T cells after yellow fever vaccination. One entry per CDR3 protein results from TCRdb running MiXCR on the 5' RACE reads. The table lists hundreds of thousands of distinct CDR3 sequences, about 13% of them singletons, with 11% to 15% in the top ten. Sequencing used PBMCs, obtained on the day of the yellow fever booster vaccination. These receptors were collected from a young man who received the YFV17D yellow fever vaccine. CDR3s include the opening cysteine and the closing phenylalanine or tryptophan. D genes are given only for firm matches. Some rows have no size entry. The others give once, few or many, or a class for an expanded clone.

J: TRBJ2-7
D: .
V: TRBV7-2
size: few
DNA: TGTGCCAGCAGCTTGGCGGTAAACTACGAGCAGTACTTC
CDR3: CASSLAVNYEQYF

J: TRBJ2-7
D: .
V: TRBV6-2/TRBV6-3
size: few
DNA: TGTGCCAGCAGCCGACTAGGATTAACCTACGAGCAGTACTTC
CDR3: CASSRLGLTYEQYF

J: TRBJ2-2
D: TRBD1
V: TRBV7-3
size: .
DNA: TGTGCCAGCAGCTTAAAAGGTGGACAGGGGGGGACCGGGGAGCTGTTTTTT
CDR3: CASSLKGGQGGTGELFF

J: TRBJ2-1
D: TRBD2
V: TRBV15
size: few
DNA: TGTGCCACCAGCAGAGAGGTTGCTAGCGGCTACAATGAGCAGTTCTTC
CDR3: CATSREVASGYNEQFF

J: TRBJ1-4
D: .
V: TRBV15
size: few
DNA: TGTGCCACCAGCAGAGACAGGAAGGGTTATGAAAAACTGTTTTTT
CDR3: CATSRDRKGYEKLFF

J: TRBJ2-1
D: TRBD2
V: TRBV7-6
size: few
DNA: TGTGCCAGCAGTGGCGGGCGGGAGGGAAGCGATGAGCAGTTCTTC
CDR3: CASSGGREGSDEQFF

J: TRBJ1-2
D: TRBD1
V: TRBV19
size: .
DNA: TGTGCCAGTACCGACCGGGGACAGGGGGTGTATGGCTACACCTTC
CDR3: CASTDRGQGVYGYTF

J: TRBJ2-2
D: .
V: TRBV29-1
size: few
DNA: TGCAGCGTTGAAGACCGGATATCTAACACCGGGGAGCTGTTTTTT
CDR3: CSVEDRISNTGELFF

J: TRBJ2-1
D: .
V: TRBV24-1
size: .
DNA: TGTGCCACCAGTGATTCGGGGTCCCGGCGGGACAATGAGCAGTTCTTC
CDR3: CATSDSGSRRDNEQFF

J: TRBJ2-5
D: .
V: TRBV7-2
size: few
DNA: TGTGCCAGCAGCACTGGGACTGACGACTTTCGGACCCAGTACTTC
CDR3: CASSTGTDDFRTQYF

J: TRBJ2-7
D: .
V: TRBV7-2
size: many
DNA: TGTGCCAGCAGCCTTTCGACTGCGTACGAGCAGTACTTC
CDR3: CASSLSTAYEQYF

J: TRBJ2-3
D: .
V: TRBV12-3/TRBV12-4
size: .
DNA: TGTGCCAGCAACGGCCGAAGGGCCACAGATACGCAGTATTTT
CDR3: CASNGRRATDTQYF

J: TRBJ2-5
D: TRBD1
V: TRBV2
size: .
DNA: TGTGCCAGCAGTGAAGTGGGGGGACAGGGGGGGGAGACCCAGTACTTC
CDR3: CASSEVGGQGGETQYF

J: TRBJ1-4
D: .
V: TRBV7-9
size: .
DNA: TGTGCCAGCAGCTACGTCCCGGGACTCTCTGAAAAACTGTTTTTT
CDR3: CASSYVPGLSEKLFF

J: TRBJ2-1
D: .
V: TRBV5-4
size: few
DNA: TGTGCCAGCAGCAGAACCGGGACTCAACGCTACAATGAGCAGTTCTTC
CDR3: CASSRTGTQRYNEQFF

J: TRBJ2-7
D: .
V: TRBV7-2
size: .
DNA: TGTGCCAGCAGCTTCATAGGGGGACGGACCTACGAGCAGTACTTC
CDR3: CASSFIGGRTYEQYF

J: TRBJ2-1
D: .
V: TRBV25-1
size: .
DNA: TGTGCCAGCAGGGGAGCGCGTGAGCAGTTCTTC
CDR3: CASRGAREQFF

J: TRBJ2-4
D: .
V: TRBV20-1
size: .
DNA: TGCAGTGCTAGTGGCCTGTTCAAAAACATTCAGTACTTC
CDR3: CSASGLFKNIQYF

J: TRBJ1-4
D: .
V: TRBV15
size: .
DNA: TGTGCCACCAGCAGCAGAGTTAATGAAAAACTGTTTTTT
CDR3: CATSSRVNEKLFF

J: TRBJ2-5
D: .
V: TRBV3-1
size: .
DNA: TGTGCCAGCAGTCAAAGAGCAGTACAGGGCCGGGAGACCCAGTACTTC
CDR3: CASSQRAVQGRETQYF

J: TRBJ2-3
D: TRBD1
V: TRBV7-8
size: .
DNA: TGTGCCAGCAGAGAAAGACAGGGTAGCACAGATACGCAGTATTTT
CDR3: CASRERQGSTDTQYF

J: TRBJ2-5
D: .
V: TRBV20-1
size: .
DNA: TGCAGTGCTAGAGGAACGGGATCGGAGACCCAGTACTTC
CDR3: CSARGTGSETQYF

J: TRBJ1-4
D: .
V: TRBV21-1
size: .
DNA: TGTGCCAGCAGCAAAAATTTTTTACGACAGGGAGACGGGGAACTGTTTTTT
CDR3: CASSKNFLRQGDGELFF

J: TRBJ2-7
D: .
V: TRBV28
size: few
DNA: TGTGCCAGCTTAAAGGGCCAATCATCCGAGCAGTACTTC
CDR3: CASLKGQSSEQYF

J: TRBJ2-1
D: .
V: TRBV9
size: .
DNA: TGTGCCAGCAGCGTAGAACCCTCCACAGGCTACAATGAGCAGTTCTTC
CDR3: CASSVEPSTGYNEQFF

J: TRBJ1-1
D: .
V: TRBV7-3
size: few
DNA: TGTGCCAGCAGCTTAGGCCCTCAGAACACTGAAGCTTTCTTT
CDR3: CASSLGPQNTEAFF

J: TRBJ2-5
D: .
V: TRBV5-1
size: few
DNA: TGCGCCAGCAGCCCCGGACGGTGGGGGGAGACCCAGTACTTC
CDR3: CASSPGRWGETQYF

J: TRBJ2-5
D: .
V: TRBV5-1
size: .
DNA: TGCGCCAGCAGCTGGAGGCAGGGGCAGGGTGGAGAGACCCAGTACTTC
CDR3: CASSWRQGQGGETQYF

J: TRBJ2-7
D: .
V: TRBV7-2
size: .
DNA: TGTGCCAGCAGCCACACCAACGAGCAGCACTTC
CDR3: CASSHTNEQHF

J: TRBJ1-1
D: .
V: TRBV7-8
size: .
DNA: TGTGCCAGCAGCTTAGCTGGCCAGGGGATGGGAACTGAAGCTTTCTTT
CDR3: CASSLAGQGMGTEAFF

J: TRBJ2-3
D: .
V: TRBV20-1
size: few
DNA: TGCAGTGCTAGAAGCCGGGCAGATACGCAGTATTTT
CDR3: CSARSRADTQYF